These 5 T cell receptor beta chains originate from one sample sequenced in a study of shared clonotypes between healthy human individuals. TCRdb's copy holds only in-frame clones and misses some; the assay was immunoSEQ multiplex PCR. The top ten clones hold about 1.7% of a sample with about 700,000 clones, 74% of them seen once. Sequencing was carried out using memory CD4+ T cells sorted from blood. Subset given: CD45RA-negative fraction. The origin of the receptors is a woman in her twenties or thirties in good health.

The J gene is TRBJ2-2, the V gene TRBV7-8; 8 bases align to TRBD1. The germline V gene encodes CDR1 SGHVS and CDR2 FQNEAQ. The CDR3 totals 15 residues. V shed 4 bases and J 7 bases; nucleotides not matched to a gene: 8. CDR3 loop: CASSSTGVTGGELFF. The CDR3, as DNA: TGTGCCAGCAGCTCGACAGGGGTCACGGGCGGGGAGCTGTTTTTT.

The CDR3 here is CASSPTLTGLNTEAFF. DNA of the CDR3: TGTGCCAGCTCACCCACCTTGACGGGACTGAACACTGAAGCTTTCTTT. The chain joins TRBV18 to TRBJ1-1; tentatively, D is TRBD1 (5 bases). From germline, CDR1 is KGHSH and CDR2 LQKENI. V was pared by 3 bases and J by 0 bases, with 14 bases between. This CDR3 is 16 amino acids long.

The chain carries TRBV6-5 and TRBJ1-3; D not resolved. The V end was cut by 8 bases, the J end by 0 bases, with 11 bases between. CDR3 length: 14 residues. Germline V gives CDR1 MNHEY, CDR2 SVGAGI. The CDR3 coding sequence is TGTGCCAGCTCTATCGGCTACTCTGGAAACACCATATATTTT. It is translated as CASSIGYSGNTIYF.

The DNA for the CDR3 is TGTGCCAGCAGGCCAACAGGGGGATGGACTGAAGCTTTCTTT. It is translated as CASRPTGGWTEAFF. The chain is built from TRBV28 and TRBJ1-1; 8 nucleotides match TRBD1. The CDR3 extends over 14 amino acids. J lost 5 bases, V lost 6 bases, and 8 bases had no gene match. Germline CDR1 MDHEN, CDR2 SYDVKM.

This chain links TRBV28 with TRBJ2-7; 8 bases map to TRBD2. This CDR3 is 14 amino acids long. V gave up 4 bases and J gave up 3 bases; unmatched junction bases: 5. The V gene's germline CDR1 is MDHEN and CDR2 SYDVKM. The chain's CDR3 is CASSSRGGLYEQYF. For the CDR3, the DNA is TGTGCCAGCAGTTCCCGGGGGGGCCTCTACGAGCAGTACTTC.